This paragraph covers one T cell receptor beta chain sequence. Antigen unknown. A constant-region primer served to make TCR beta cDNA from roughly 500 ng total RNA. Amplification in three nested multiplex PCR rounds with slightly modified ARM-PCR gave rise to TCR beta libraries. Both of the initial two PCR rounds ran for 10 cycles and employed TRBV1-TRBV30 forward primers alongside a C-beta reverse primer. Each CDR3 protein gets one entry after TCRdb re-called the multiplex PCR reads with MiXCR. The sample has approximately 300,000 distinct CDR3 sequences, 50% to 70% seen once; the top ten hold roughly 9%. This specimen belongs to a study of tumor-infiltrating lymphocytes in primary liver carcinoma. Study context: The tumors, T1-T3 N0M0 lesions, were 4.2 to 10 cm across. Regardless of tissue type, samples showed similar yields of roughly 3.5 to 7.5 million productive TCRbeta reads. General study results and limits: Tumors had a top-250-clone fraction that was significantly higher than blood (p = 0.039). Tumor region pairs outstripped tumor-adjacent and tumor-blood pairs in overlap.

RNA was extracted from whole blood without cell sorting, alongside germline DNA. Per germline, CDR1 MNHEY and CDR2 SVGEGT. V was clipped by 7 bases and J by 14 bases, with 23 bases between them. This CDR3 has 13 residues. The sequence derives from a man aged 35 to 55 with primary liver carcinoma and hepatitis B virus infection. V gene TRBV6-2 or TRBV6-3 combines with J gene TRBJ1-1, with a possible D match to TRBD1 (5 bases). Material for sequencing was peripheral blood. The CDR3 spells CASNSRDGVRTFF. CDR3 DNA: TGTGCCAGCAACAGCCGGGACGGGGTCCGAACCTTCTTT.